This TCR beta chain derives from a study of blood T cells in healthy people across ages (dated by TCRdb to the mid-2010s). Background for the entire study: In model experiments, roughly one uniquely barcoded TCR beta cDNA molecule per two T cells was captured by template switching. The study measured age-related changes in TCR beta repertoire diversity using deep sequencing normalized with unique cDNA molecular identifiers. The donors were split into four age groups: young (average around 16 years), middle-aged (roughly 42), aged (around 67) and long-lived (over 80). To avoid experimental bias, donors of different ages were spread randomly across the sequencing lanes. Two additional independent replicas of 1 million unique cDNA reads from the same blood draw were analyzed for two donors (one aged 18 to 30 and one aged 80 or older).

Overall results and qualifications from the work: The long-lived group showed more naive CD4+ T cells, fewer expanded clones and increased TCR diversity than the aged group, suggesting age selection. Estimates of total diversity based on one million sequenced T cells were regarded as lower bounds and as underestimates. There was a strong correlation between observed TCR beta diversity and the percentage of naive T cells measured by flow cytometry. Because donor CMV infection status was unknown, age-related changes in expanded clonotypes were potentially confounded. As age increased, observed TCR beta diversity per million T cells dropped in a roughly linear way, and a significant reduction was already evident by age 40. Because profiling used bulk unsorted PBMCs, naive and antigen-experienced compartments could not be compared conclusively.

Clipping removes 4 bases from V and 7 bases from J, with 17 as the unmatched junction base count. Counted from cysteine to phenylalanine, this CDR3 has 17 amino acids. Kept here is only the CDR3 DNA, which spans 51 bases and is read in frame from base 1. Systemically healthy Caucasian individuals from Russia, some 36 in total and aged about 6 to 90 years, were included as donors. Each donor gave ten milliliters of peripheral blood, collected into EDTA-treated Vacutainer tubes. Ficoll-Paque density-gradient centrifugation was used to isolate PBMCs, with at least 6 million obtained per sample. Total RNA, at least 6 micrograms per sample, was extracted from PBMCs with Trizol reagent. The percentages of naive CD45RAhigh/CD27high T cells were determined by flow cytometry on a PBMC aliquot from every donor. Note on this clonotype: Its recognized antigen is unknown. No base quality values were provided; no much bigger clone lies one nucleotide off.

Receptors were amplified or captured by 5' RACE. Sequencing relied on an Illumina HiSeq 2500. A second PCR of roughly 7 to 11 cycles was performed with a sample-barcoded 5' primer and a J-beta primer mix. A template-switch 5' adaptor carrying 12 random nucleotides introduced a unique molecular identifier onto each TCR beta cDNA molecule. Each sample yielded at least 3 million CDR3-containing paired-end reads. The Mint cDNA synthesis kit, primed by a TRBC-specific oligonucleotide, was used to synthesize first-strand cDNA from all RNA. All cDNA was treated with uracil-DNA glycosylase and then went through a first 18-cycle PCR with the universal primers M1SS and BC2_uni_R. From the authors' description of their analysis: For normalization, 1 million high-quality reads were randomly selected from each sample, with every read carrying a distinct molecular identifier. Instead of being binned into consensus sequences, reads with shared molecular identifiers were discarded. CDR3 identification, clonotype clustering and error correction used MiTCR with a Q25 quality threshold and the strictest error-elimination algorithm. A nonparametric unseen species model with Euler transformation was used to estimate lower-bound total TCR beta diversity. TCRdb cleaned the public reads at Q25 with fastp, built clones with MiXCR and kept in-frame beta chains. CDR3 protein duplicates are merged, each entry listing the most common genes and DNA. The V and J calls follow TCRdb's processing rather than the paper's. The sample has some 1.1 million distinct CDR3 sequences on record, 35% to 40% of them singletons. The ten largest clones represent over 10% of the sample.

Sequencing was carried out using blood. Here the chain combines TRBV12-3 or TRBV12-4 and TRBJ2-7; 9 central nucleotides agree with TRBD2. This receptor was taken from a man aged 18 to 29 in good health. At the DNA level, the sequence is TGTGCCAGCAGTTCTAGTAGGCGGGGGGGTTCCTACAATGAGCAGTACTTC. Translation gives CASSSSRRGGSYNEQYF.